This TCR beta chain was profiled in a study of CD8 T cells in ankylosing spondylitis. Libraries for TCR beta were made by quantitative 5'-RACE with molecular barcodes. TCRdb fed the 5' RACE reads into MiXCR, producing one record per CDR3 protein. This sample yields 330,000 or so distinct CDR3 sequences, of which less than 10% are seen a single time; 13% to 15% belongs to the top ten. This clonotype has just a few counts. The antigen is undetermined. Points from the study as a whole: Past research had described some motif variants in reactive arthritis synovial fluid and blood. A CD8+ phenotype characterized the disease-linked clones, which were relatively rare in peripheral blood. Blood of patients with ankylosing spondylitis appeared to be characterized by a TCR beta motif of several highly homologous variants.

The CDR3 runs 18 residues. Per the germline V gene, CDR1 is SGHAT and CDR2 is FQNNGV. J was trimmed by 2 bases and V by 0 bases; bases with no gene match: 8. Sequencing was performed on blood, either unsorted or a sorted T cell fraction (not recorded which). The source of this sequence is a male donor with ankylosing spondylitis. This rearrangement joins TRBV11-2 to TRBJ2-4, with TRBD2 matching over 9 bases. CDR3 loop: CASSLERGSGRTKNIQYF. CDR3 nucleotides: TGTGCCAGCAGCTTAGAAAGGGGTAGCGGGAGAACCAAAAACATTCAGTACTTC. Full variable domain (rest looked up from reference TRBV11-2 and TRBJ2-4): EAGVAQSPRYKIIEKRQSVAFWCNPISGHATLYWYQQILGQGPKLLIQFQNNGVVDDSQLPKDRFSAERLKGVDSTLKIQPAKLEDSAVYLCASSLERGSGRTKNIQYFGAGTRLSVL.